The present T cell receptor (beta chain) was sequenced within a study of cytomegalovirus exposure and HLA in healthy donors (dated by TCRdb to 2016 to 2017). For the wider study: According to a later analysis, one platform produced both the roughly 120 validation repertoires and the 620 or so repertoires of the first cohort. The aim of the study was to test whether cataloging public T cell receptors could identify signatures of past pathogen exposure. Besides the first cohort of under 700 subjects, a separate validation cohort made up of roughly 130 different subjects was used. The study combined high-throughput TCR immunosequencing, statistical association of individual TCRs with disease status, and machine learning to predict cytomegalovirus infection status. The full study reports these points: While some public TCRs were present in many individuals, most TCR sequences turned up only very rarely across donors. In the study, 150 to 200 TCR beta chains were listed as associated with cytomegalovirus. A few of the identified cytomegalovirus-associated TCR beta chains were confirmed in vitro to be specific for cytomegalovirus antigens. Subsequent analysis determined that TCRs grouped into clusters in the first cohort also showed a tendency toward co-occurrence across the roughly 110 validation repertoires, and 85% to 95% of cluster scores exceeded 0. A later analysis had no HLA typing for the validation cohort, so co-occurrence there was scored across all 110 or so repertoires. According to the authors, the approach could potentially be generalized to other disease states and immunological phenotypes. The classifier was reported to diagnose cytomegalovirus status with high specificity and sensitivity in both the original cohort and the validation cohort.

Concerning this clone: Its antigen remains undetermined. The record has no base qualities; no much larger clone is one base away. Other nucleotide sequences in the sample specify the same CDR3.

As encoded in the germline V gene (reference sequence), CDR1 is LNHDA while CDR2 is SQIVND. V was cut back by 1 base and J by 4 bases, leaving a gap of 7 bases between them. From the cysteine through the phenylalanine, the CDR3 covers 13 amino acids. Only the CDR3 portion is preserved as DNA: 39 bases, with reading frame beginning at the first base. Library generation was performed with the immunoSEQ multiplex PCR assay. As for how the authors treated the data: A statistical classification framework was built for diagnosing cytomegalovirus status from the catalog of TCR beta chain sequences. TCRdb holds this immuneACCESS table with in-frame rearrangements only. Some clones are missing; in checked studies, unresolved V genes explain under half, and the rest has no known cause. From that table come the V and J calls and clone size; the DNA was used to work out D and trimming. The sample table lists about 190,000 clones, roughly 83% of them with a count of one. The top ten clones comprise more than 1.1% of the sample.

Separate from the approximately 690-subject first cohort, the validation cohort of roughly 120 subjects was the group to which the donors belonged. The sequencing sample was made of PBMCs. The receptor's source is a woman aged 18-29 years in good health and CMV-seronegative. Here the chain combines TRBV19 and TRBJ1-1; a confident D gene designation cannot be given. The nucleotide sequence is given as TGTGCCAGTAGTATAGGAGGAGGCACTGAAGCTTTCTTT. Its product reads: CASSIGGGTEAFF.